This TCR beta chain was sequenced in a study of identifying expanded T cells in peripheral blood (dated by TCRdb to the late 2010s). Looking at the study overall: Separate aliquots of the same genomic DNA pool were sequenced to produce technical replicates, and four replicates were compared in pairs.

About this clone: Its binding antigen is unknown. Nothing much larger sits one base from this clone, and base qualities are not available.

During the collection period, no immune events, such as infections, were documented for the healthy donors. Blood repertoires from healthy donors were used as a training cohort for calibrating time-dependent variance in a beta-binomial model of differential abundance of T-cell clones. The training cohort included approximately 10 healthy donors, of whom 3 were female and 7 were male. The donors were between roughly 29 and 70 years old, with an average age of roughly 43 years. Whole blood was collected from each healthy donor at three time points spaced about 2 weeks apart and obtained from a commercial supplier. For immunosequencing, genomic DNA was extracted from unsorted whole blood. The investigation overall reported the following: The binomial model flagged 0.9 to 1.5 differentially abundant clones between technical replicates, compared with about 16.4 over approximately 2 weeks and approximately 20 over roughly 4 weeks. In all healthy donors, the variance in clone template counts between samples taken 2 to 3 weeks apart rose significantly as total template count increased. It was expected by the authors that biological variance in healthy repertoires might increase further over much longer intervals, such as months to years. Across all healthy-donor time intervals, the beta-binomial model significantly cut both the number of clones called differentially abundant and the false-positive rate.

The immunoSEQ Assay, which uses bias-controlled multiplex PCR amplification of genomic DNA, was used to profile TCRbeta CDR3 regions. As for the authors' bioinformatics: To quantify the absolute abundance of each unique TCRbeta CDR3 region, the sequences were collapsed and filtered. Differential abundance was assessed using a binomial (Fisher-equivalent) model and a beta-binomial model in which time-dependent variance fitted from healthy donors was added. Clones with fewer than 5 combined templates were excluded, and clones with Benjamini-Hochberg FDR below 0.01 were called differentially abundant. In the beta-binomial model, variance was expressed as a function of the total template count across the two samples, in the form v = (b*log(k)+a)^2. Not all clones reach the TCRdb copy of this immuneACCESS table, which keeps in-frame sequences only. Checked studies attribute under half of the gap to unresolved V genes and leave the rest unexplained. V, J and clone size were drawn from that table, and D and trimming were deduced from the DNA. This sample gives about 85,000 clones in total; more than 70% of them show up just once. The ten largest clones capture about 20% of the sample.

Reading the germline V gene gives CDR1 MNHNS and CDR2 SASEGT. Counted from cysteine to phenylalanine, this CDR3 has 13 amino acids. The sequence is cut down to CDR3 DNA, 39 bases in frame from base 1. The trim is 1 base for V and 6 bases for J, with a gap of 7 bases between the germline ends. The sample taken for sequencing was blood. The chain links TRBV6-1 with TRBJ1-5; no confident D gene assignment can be made. The TCR originated in a person aged 18 to 75 in good health. The nucleotide sequence reads TGTGCCAGCAGTGAAGGTGATAGTCAGCCCCAGCATTTT. This encodes CASSEGDSQPQHF.